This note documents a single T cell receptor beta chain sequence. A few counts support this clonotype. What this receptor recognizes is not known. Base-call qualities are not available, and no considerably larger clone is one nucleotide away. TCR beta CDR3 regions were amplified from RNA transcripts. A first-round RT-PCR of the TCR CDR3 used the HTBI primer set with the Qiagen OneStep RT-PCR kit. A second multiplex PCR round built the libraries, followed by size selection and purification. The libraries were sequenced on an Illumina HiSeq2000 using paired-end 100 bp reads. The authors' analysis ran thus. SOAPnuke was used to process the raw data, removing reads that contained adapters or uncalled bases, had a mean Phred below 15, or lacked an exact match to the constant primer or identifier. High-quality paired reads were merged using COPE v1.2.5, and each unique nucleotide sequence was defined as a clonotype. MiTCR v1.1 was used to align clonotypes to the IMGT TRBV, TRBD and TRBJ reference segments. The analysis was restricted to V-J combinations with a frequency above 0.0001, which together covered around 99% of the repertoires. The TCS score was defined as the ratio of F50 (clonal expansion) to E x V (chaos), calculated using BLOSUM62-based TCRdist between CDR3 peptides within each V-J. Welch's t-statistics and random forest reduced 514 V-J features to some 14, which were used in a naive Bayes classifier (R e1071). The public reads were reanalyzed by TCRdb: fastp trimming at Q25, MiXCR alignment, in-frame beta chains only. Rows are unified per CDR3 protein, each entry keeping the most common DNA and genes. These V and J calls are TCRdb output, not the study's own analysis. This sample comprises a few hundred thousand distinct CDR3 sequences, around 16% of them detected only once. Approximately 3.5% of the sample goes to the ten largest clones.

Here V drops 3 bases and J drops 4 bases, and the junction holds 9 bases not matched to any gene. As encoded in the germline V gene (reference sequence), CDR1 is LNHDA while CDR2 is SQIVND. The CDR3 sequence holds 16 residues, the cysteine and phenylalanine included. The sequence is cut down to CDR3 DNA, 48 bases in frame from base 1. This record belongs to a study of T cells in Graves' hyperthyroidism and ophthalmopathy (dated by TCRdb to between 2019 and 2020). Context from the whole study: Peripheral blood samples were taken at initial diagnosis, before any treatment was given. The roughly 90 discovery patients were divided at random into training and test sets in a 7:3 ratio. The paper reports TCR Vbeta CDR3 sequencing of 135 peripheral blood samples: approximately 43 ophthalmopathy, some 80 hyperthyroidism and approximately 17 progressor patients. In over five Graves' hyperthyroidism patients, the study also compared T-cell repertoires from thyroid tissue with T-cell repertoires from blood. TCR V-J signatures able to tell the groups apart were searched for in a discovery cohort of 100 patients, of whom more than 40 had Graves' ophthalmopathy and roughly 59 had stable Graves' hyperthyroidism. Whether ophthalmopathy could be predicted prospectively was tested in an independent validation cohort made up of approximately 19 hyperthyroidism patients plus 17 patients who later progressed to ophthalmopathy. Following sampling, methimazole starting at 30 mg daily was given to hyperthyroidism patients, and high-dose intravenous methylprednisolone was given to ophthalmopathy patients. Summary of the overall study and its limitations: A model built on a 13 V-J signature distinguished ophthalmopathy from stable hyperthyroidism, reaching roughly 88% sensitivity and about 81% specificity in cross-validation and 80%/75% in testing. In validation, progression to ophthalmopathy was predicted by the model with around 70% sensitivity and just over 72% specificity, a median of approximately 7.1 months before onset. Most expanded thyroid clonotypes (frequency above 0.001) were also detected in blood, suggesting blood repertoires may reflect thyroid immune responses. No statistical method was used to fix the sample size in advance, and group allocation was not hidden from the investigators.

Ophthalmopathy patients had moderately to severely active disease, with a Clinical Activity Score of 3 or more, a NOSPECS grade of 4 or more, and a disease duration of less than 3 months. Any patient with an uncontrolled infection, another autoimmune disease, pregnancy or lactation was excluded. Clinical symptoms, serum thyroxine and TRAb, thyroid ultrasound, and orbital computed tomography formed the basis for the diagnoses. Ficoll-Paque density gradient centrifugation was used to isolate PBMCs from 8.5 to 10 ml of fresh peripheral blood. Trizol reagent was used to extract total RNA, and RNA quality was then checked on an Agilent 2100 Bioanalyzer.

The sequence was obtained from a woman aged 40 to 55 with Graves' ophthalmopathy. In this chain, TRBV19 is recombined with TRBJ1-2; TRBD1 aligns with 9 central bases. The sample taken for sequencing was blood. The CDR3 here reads CASSMDRGDYGYGYTF. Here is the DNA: TGTGCCAGTAGTATGGACAGGGGAGATTATGGCTATGGCTACACCTTC.